The subject of this entry is one T cell receptor beta chain. Its antigen has not been determined. Qualities for individual bases were not recorded, and no much larger clone is one base off. From its cysteine to its phenylalanine, the CDR3 spans 17 amino acids. Solely the CDR3 DNA is kept, with 51 bases framed from the first base. Trimming costs V 4 bases and J 5 bases, and their ends lie 18 bases apart. CDR1 and CDR2 are read off the germline V gene as MNHNS and SASEGT. The immunoSEQ Assay, a bias-controlled multiplex PCR, was used to amplify TCRbeta CDR3 regions from genomic DNA. As for the authors' bioinformatics: Within the assay, amplification of reference gene primers was used to estimate how many nucleated cells each sample contained. To quantify the absolute abundance of each unique TCRbeta CDR3 rearrangement, sequence reads were collapsed and filtered. For each sample, productive Simpson clonality was calculated as the square root of Simpson's diversity index over productive rearrangements. This immuneACCESS table, as held by TCRdb, lists in-frame sequences with V and J called but not all clones. Of the missing ones, under half trace to an unresolved V gene in checked studies; the others have no known cause. V and J calls and clone size are copied from that table; D and trimming were computed from the DNA. In all, the sample holds roughly 260,000 clones, and around nine tenths of those were seen once. The biggest ten clones account for around 1.8% of the sample.

The entry originates in a study of blood T cell repertoires in COVID-19 (dated by TCRdb to the early 2020s). Regarding the study in general: The collaborator samples originated in the United States, Italy and Spain and spanned the acute and convalescent phases of COVID-19. The material from the prospective study consisted of cDNA or gDNA derived from T cells, B-cell-depleted T cells, or PBMCs. Subjects who had been exposed to COVID-19, were actively infected with it, or had recovered from it provided the deeply sampled blood TCRbeta repertoires that made up the dataset. The repertoires were made available in a free public database intended to serve as a resource for research on the immune response to SARS-CoV-2. The samples were drawn from the first 160 participants of the ongoing ImmuneRACE study and from 1,254 subjects provided by 6 global collaborators. The sample metadata nearly always contained a de-identified subject ID, COVID-19 status, age in years and sex. Where available, HLA class I and class II types were obtained from metadata supplied by the sample provider rather than from assay-based typing.

Participants in the prospective study were enrolled through a virtual design, were aged 18 to 89 years, and lived in fewer than 30 United States geographic areas. In the prospective study, participants were assigned to cohorts based on the clinical history participants reported in a screening survey and a study questionnaire. For ImmuneRACE Cohort 3, a participant was defined as recovered based on two consecutive negative NP/OP PCR tests, clearance by a healthcare professional, or resolution of symptoms. Mobile phlebotomists in the prospective study collected whole blood, serum and a nasopharyngeal or oropharyngeal swab from every participant. Participants in the prospective study had the option to provide additional blood draws and questionnaires over a roughly 2-month period. Before DNA extraction, prospective study blood samples were shipped either frozen or at room temperature. What the research found in general, with its limitations: Clinical and demographic metadata were provided uncurated, with the amount varying by source and participant.

Sequences were obtained from PBMCs or T cells enriched from blood (not recorded which). The V and J genes are TRBV6-1 and TRBJ1-6; confidence is insufficient to name the D gene. The receptor comes from a woman younger than 30 who had recovered from COVID-19. The CDR3 region has the sequence CASSASRRARNNSPLHF. The sequenced DNA is TGTGCCAGCAGTGCTTCCCGGCGGGCCCGTAATAATTCACCCCTCCACTTT.